Listed here is a single T cell receptor (beta chain). Its antigen is as yet unknown. CDR1 is SGHAT, CDR2 FQNNGV, per germline. This CDR3 region has 17 residues. J was trimmed by 4 bases and V by 5 bases; bases with no gene match: 9. The sample is drawn from a study of cytomegalovirus exposure and HLA in healthy donors. Study details: The 500 to 750 first-cohort repertoires and the 120 or so validation repertoires shared the same platform, a later analysis reported.

Overall study results and limits: Generally TCR sequences proved uncommon, though certain public TCRs appeared in numerous donors. Subsequent analysis found a tendency for first-cohort TCR clusters to co-occur within the 120 or so validation repertoires.

The repertoire was sequenced with immunoSEQ multiplex PCR; TCRdb's copy has only in-frame clones and lacks some. The sample includes tens of thousands of clones, 91% of them seen just once. Donors came from a validation cohort of over a hundred subjects, distinct from the first 666-subject cohort. The sequenced sample consisted of PBMCs. The chain has TRBV11-2 and TRBJ2-3; 13 positions agree with TRBD2. The receptor comes from a man younger than 30 in good health and CMV-seronegative. The CDR3 reads CASSRQLAGGPPDTQYF. In DNA form, the CDR3 reads TGTGCCAGCAGCCGCCAACTAGCGGGAGGGCCGCCAGATACGCAGTATTTT.